This T cell receptor beta chain was sequenced during a study of T cells in Graves' hyperthyroidism and ophthalmopathy. Notes on the study in general: A model using 13 V-J features told ophthalmopathy apart from stable hyperthyroidism.

TCR beta CDR3 regions were amplified from RNA. HTBI primers drove first-round RT-PCR of the TCR CDR3. MiXCR, applied by TCRdb to the multiplex PCR reads, yields one record per CDR3 protein. The sample holds around 300,000 distinct CDR3 sequences, around 20% seen once. Germline-derived CDR1 and CDR2 are MDHEN and SYDVKM. There are 10 residues in the CDR3. Trimming stripped 7 bases from V and 8 bases from J, with 6 bases between. This clonotype appeared a few times. Antigen specificity is unknown. The specimen was blood. The TCR originated in a man aged 25-40 years with Graves' ophthalmopathy. The chain employs TRBV28 and TRBJ2-1; D ambiguous. The CDR3 reads CASMLDEQFF. The CDR3 coding sequence is TGTGCCAGCATGCTGGATGAGCAGTTCTTC.